Here is one T cell receptor beta chain with its context. Its specificity is not known. All of the isolated RNA was reverse transcribed, so expressed TCRB transcripts were sequenced. Profiled with immunoSEQ multiplex PCR; TCRdb holds only in-frame clones, not every one. Of some 350,000 clones listed, 8% to 10% were seen once; the top ten hold approximately 0.55%. Isolation of CD4+ naive, central memory, regulatory and stem cell-like memory cells was achieved by sorting via CD45RO/CCR7/CD25/CD127/CD95/CD27. The data belong to a study of beta chain features in type 1 diabetes. Germline-derived CDR1 and CDR2 are SGHNT and YYREEE (reference sequence). V was shortened by 3 bases and J by 5 bases, with 11 bases between the two germline ends. The CDR3 is made up of 14 amino acids. Study-level points and caveats: People with Type 1 diabetes carried modestly yet significantly shorter TCRB CDR3s in all four CD4+ subsets.

The specimen sequenced was central memory CD4+ T cells from blood. This receptor was identified in a man under 40 with type 1 diabetes. This chain joins TRBV5-4 and TRBJ1-4; tentatively, D is TRBD1 (5 bases). This chain's CDR3 is CASSSGTLNEKLFF. CDR3 sequence (DNA): TGTGCCAGCAGCTCTGGGACGCTGAATGAAAAACTGTTTTTT.